Shown below are 14 T cell receptor beta chains from a single sample sequenced in a study of cytomegalovirus exposure and HLA in healthy donors. The study ran its PCR with 60 Vbeta and 13 Jbeta primers. Libraries were prepared by immunoSEQ multiplex PCR; TCRdb keeps only in-frame clonotypes and omits some of them. The table shows some 150,000 clones, with around four fifths occurring only once. Sequenced input: PBMCs. The receptors here all came from a man in his forties or fifties in good health and CMV-seronegative.

The rearrangement uses TRBV19 and TRBJ2-7, with D possibly being TRBD2 (5 bases). From germline, CDR1 is LNHDA and CDR2 SQIVND (reference sequence). The CDR3 contains 12 residues. The CDR3 region is CTGRRALYEQYF. The CDR3 DNA follows: TGTACCGGACGGCGGGCCCTCTACGAGCAGTACTTC. The variable domain in full, completed from reference TRBV19 and TRBJ2-7, reads DGGITQSPKYLFRKEGQNVTLSCEQNLNHDAMYWYRQDPGQGLRLIYYSQIVNDFQKGDIAEGYSVSREKKESFPLTVTSAQKNPTAFYLCTGRRALYEQYFGPGTRLTVT.

This clone has more than one count but fewer than ten. V is TRBV10-3 and J is TRBJ2-1; D possibly corresponds to TRBD1 (6 bases). V was clipped by 4 bases and J by 4 bases, with 11 bases between them. The CDR3 has 14 residues. In germline, CDR1 is ENHRY, CDR2 SYGVKD. The DNA of the CDR3 is TGTGCCATCAGTGTTCGGGACACTTACAATGAGCAGTTCTTC. It yields the protein CAISVRDTYNEQFF.

The chain couples TRBV4-1 to TRBJ1-2, with TRBD1 matching over 9 bases. Germline lookup yields CDR1 MGHRA and CDR2 YSYEKL. The junction had 12 bases not matched to a gene; V was cut back by 0 bases and J by 7 bases. The CDR3 covers 17 residues. The CDR3 nucleotides are TGCGCCAGCAGCCAAGATCGGGGGTCGCGACAGGGGGGTGGCTACACCTTC. Translating it yields CASSQDRGSRQGGGYTF.

This clone was seen a handful of times. The chain has TRBV7-9 and TRBJ2-2, with D unresolved. Germline values: CDR1 SEHNR, CDR2 FQNEAQ (reference sequence). Trimming cost V 5 bases and J 2 bases, with 12 bases left between them. CDR3 length: 15 residues. The CDR3 DNA is TGTGCCAGCAGCCCCCGATGGGCTAACACCGGGGAGCTGTTTTTT. This codes for CASSPRWANTGELFF. Full variable domain (outside the CDR3, taken from reference TRBV7-9 and TRBJ2-2): DTGVSQNPRHKITKRGQNVTFRCDPISEHNRLYWYRQTLGQGPEFLTYFQNEAQLEKSRLLSDRFSAERPKGSFSTLEIQRTEQGDSAMYLCASSPRWANTGELFFGEGSRLTVL.

The rearrangement uses TRBV7-9 and TRBJ1-1; possibly TRBD1 for D (5 bases). The CDR3 is 12 residues long. V was clipped by 10 bases and J by 3 bases, with 12 bases between them. Germline CDR1 reads SEHNR; CDR2 reads FQNEAQ (reference sequence). The CDR3 DNA reads TGTGCCATCGCACAGGTGGACACTGAAGCTTTCTTT. It is translated as CAIAQVDTEAFF.

This clone was seen a handful of times. The chain is built from TRBV28 and TRBJ2-1, with D uncertain. Trimming cost V 2 bases and J 2 bases, with 13 bases left between them. This CDR3 is 16 amino acids long. Per germline, CDR1 MDHEN and CDR2 SYDVKM. The CDR3 region has the DNA TGTGCCAGCAGTTTACCCCCGAGACGGGCCTACAATGAGCAGTTCTTC. It yields the protein CASSLPPRRAYNEQFF.

This chain uses TRBV4-2 with TRBJ1-2; D call uncertain. The V gene lost 0 bases and the J gene lost 8 bases, with 13 bases spanning the gap. Germline CDR1 is LGHNA and CDR2 is YNFKEQ. The CDR3 has 14 residues. CDR3 sequence: CASSQDLEGLGYTF. The CDR3 nucleotides are TGTGCCAGCAGCCAAGATCTCGAGGGTCTCGGCTACACCTTC.

The J gene is TRBJ1-5, the V gene TRBV5-5; 9 nucleotides agree with TRBD1. V shed 0 bases, J shed 4 bases, and the junction held 2 bases outside the gene matches. CDR3 length: 15 amino acids. Looked up from germline, CDR1 is SGHKS and CDR2 is YYEKEE (reference sequence). The CDR3 region is CASSLVGTGNQPQHF. The CDR3 DNA is TGTGCCAGCAGCTTGGTAGGGACAGGGAATCAGCCCCAGCATTTT. The whole variable domain, filled in from reference TRBV5-5 and TRBJ1-5, reads DAGVTQSPTHLIKTRGQQVTLRCSPISGHKSVSWYQQVLGQGPQFIFQYYEKEERGRGNFPDRFSARQFPNYSSELNVNALLLGDSALYLCASSLVGTGNQPQHFGDGTRLSIL.

The chain has TRBV2 and TRBJ2-5; tentative D call: TRBD2 (5 bases). The CDR3 loop spans 13 amino acids. CDR1 and CDR2 from the germline V gene are SNHLY and FYNNEI. V lost 2 bases and J lost 3, with 7 bases in between. CDR3 sequence reads: CASSELREETQYF. The CDR3 DNA sequence: TGTGCCAGCAGTGAATTGAGGGAAGAGACCCAGTACTTC.

The table lists this clone with a few counts. This chain joins TRBV30 and TRBJ2-3; 7 bases line up with TRBD2. Looked up from germline, CDR1 is GTSNPN and CDR2 is SVGIG (reference sequence). The CDR3 is made up of 13 amino acids. J was trimmed by 6 bases and V by 4 bases; bases with no gene match: 7. Here the CDR3 DNA reads TGTGCCTGGAACCGACTAGCAGGTGATACGCAGTATTTT. As protein: CAWNRLAGDTQYF.

The gene calls are TRBV6-1 and TRBJ2-7; the D is unclear. Between the trimmed V and J ends, which lost 3 bases and 4 bases, there was a span of 16 bases. The CDR3 is 15 amino acids. The germline gives CDR1 MNHNS, CDR2 SASEGT. CDR3 DNA: TGTGCCAGCAGTGACCCGAAGAAGGCGCGGTACGAGCAGTACTTC. Residues: CASSDPKKARYEQYF.

This rearrangement joins TRBV7-3 to TRBJ2-3; TRBD2 agrees at 7 bases. CDR3 size: 14 residues. Trimming removed 2 bases from V and 6 bases from J; junction bases left unmatched: 5. Germline V lookup: CDR1 SGHTA, CDR2 FQGTGA. CDR3 sequence: CASSLGGGRDTQYF. CDR3 coding DNA: TGTGCCAGCAGCTTAGGCGGGGGAAGGGATACGCAGTATTTT. Combining the CDR3 with reference TRBV7-3 and TRBJ2-3 gives the whole variable domain GAGVSQTPSNKVTEKGKYVELRCDPISGHTALYWYRQSLGQGPEFLIYFQGTGAADDSGLPNDRFFAVRPEGSVSTLKIQRTERGDSAVYLCASSLGGGRDTQYFGPGTRLTVL.

The V gene is TRBV7-8, the J gene TRBJ1-6, with D possibly being TRBD1 (6 bases). From germline, CDR1 is SGHVS and CDR2 FQNEAQ. Between the trimmed V and J ends, which lost 1 base and 7 bases, there was a span of 11 bases. This CDR3 is 15 amino acids long. CDR3 residues: CASSLVSDRNSPLHF. The CDR3 nucleotides are TGTGCCAGCAGCTTAGTCAGTGACAGGAATTCACCCCTCCACTTT.

The rearrangement uses TRBV7-2 and TRBJ2-1; possibly TRBD2 for D (7 bases). From germline, CDR1 is SGHTA and CDR2 FQGNSA. V lost 1 base to trimming and J lost 2 bases, with 15 bases between them. This CDR3 region has 17 residues. CDR3 DNA: TGTGCCAGCAGCTTAGTAGGCTGGGAGGGGGCCTACAATGAGCAGTTCTTC. Protein product: CASSLVGWEGAYNEQFF.